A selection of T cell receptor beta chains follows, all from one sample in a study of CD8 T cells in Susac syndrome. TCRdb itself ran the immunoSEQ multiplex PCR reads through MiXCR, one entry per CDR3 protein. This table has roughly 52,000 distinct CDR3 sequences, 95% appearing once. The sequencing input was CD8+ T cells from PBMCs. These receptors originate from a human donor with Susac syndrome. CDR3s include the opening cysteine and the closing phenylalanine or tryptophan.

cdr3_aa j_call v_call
CASSQDRGTGGQPQHF TRBJ1-5 TRBV4-1
CSARHPGKGYEQYF TRBJ2-7 TRBV20-1
CASSTTSGRTQYF TRBJ2-5 TRBV5-6
CAIREIGGFEVGYGYTF TRBJ1-2 TRBV10-3
CASRMGELPSPLHF TRBJ1-6 TRBV27
CASSPAAPTSGGAWETQYF TRBJ2-5 TRBV7-2
CASEFIPGTGELFF TRBJ2-2 TRBV27
CAWSAWTVGSGGYTF TRBJ1-2 TRBV30
CAWGKGQGNTGELFF TRBJ2-2 TRBV30
CASSQRGEHNEQFF TRBJ2-1 TRBV6-5
CASAPDWDQPQHF TRBJ1-5 TRBV5-1
CASSYVLNTEAFF TRBJ1-1 TRBV6-2/TRBV6-3
CASSLLDVKGGKRPYEQYF TRBJ2-7 TRBV28
CASSRTQTRNEQFF TRBJ2-1 TRBV13
CSGREVNYGYTF TRBJ1-2 TRBV20-1
CASSLARKNEQFF TRBJ2-1 TRBV7-2
CASKPTGNSPLHF TRBJ1-6 TRBV2
CASSEAGRSPLHF TRBJ1-6 TRBV10-2
CASSLARAGLLDTEAFF TRBJ1-1 TRBV7-6
CASNLGGNTEAFF TRBJ1-1 TRBV6-6
CASSTYGLAKNIQYF TRBJ2-4 TRBV13
CAWSVVRGGYEQYF TRBJ2-7 TRBV30
CSARGLSSLFF TRBJ1-4 TRBV20-1
CASSLAVWDSPAYEQYF TRBJ2-7 TRBV5-1
CSARDFRDRQGQPQHF TRBJ1-5 TRBV20-1
CSVEGSTSGGQNYNEQFF TRBJ2-1 TRBV29-1
CSVNVKDRANYGYTF TRBJ1-2 TRBV29-1
CASSHAGGATEAFF TRBJ1-1 TRBV6-5
CASSVEGGPSTDTQYF TRBJ2-3 TRBV9
CASSQGRDRGPDTQYF TRBJ2-3 TRBV3-1
CASSFGTGTASPLHF TRBJ1-6 TRBV5-6
CASSIGVAYEQYF TRBJ2-7 TRBV11-2
CASWGPASSYEQYF TRBJ2-7 TRBV28
CASSLMRGGDEAFF TRBJ1-1 TRBV12-3/TRBV12-4
CASFGGVTTDTQYF TRBJ2-3 TRBV12-3/TRBV12-4
CASSDGLASTDTQYF TRBJ2-3 TRBV6-4
CASSQRQIGETQYF TRBJ2-5 TRBV11-2